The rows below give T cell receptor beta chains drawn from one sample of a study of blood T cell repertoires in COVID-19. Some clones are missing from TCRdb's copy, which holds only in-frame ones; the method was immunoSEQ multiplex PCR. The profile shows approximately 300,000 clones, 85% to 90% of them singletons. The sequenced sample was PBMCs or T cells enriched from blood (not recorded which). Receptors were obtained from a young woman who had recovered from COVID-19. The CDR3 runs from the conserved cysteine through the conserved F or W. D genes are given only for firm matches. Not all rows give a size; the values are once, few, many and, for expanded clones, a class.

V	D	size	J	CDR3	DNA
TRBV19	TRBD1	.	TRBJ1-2	CASSIDREGYTF	TGTGCCAGTAGTATCGACAGGGAGGGCTACACCTTC
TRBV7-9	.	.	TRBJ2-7	CASSLGGIYEQYF	TGTGCCAGCAGCTTGGGAGGAATCTACGAGCAGTACTTC
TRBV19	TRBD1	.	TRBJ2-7	CASSQSPGQGYEQYF	TGTGCCAGTAGTCAGTCTCCGGGACAGGGATACGAGCAGTACTTC
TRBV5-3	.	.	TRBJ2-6	CARSRGTDSSGANVLTF	TGTGCCAGAAGCCGTGGGACGGACAGCTCTGGGGCCAACGTCCTGACTTTC
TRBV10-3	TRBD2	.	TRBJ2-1	CAISSGGGPLEQFF	TGTGCCATCTCCTCCGGGGGGGGTCCGCTTGAGCAGTTCTTC
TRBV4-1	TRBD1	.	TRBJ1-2	CASSNLPGQGGYGYTF	TGCGCCAGCAGCAACTTACCGGGACAGGGGGGATATGGCTACACCTTC
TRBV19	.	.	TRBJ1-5	CASSIGGGLWEPQHF	TGTGCCAGTAGTATAGGGGGGGGTTTATGGGAGCCCCAGCATTTT
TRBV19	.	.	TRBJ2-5	CASSISPSHETQYF	TGTGCCAGTAGTATCAGTCCTAGCCATGAGACCCAGTACTTC
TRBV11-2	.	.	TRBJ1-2	CASRWTAANYGYTF	TGTGCCAGCAGATGGACAGCAGCTAACTATGGCTACACCTTC
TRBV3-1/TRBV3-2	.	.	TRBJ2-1	CASSGGAGYNEQFF	TGTGCCAGCAGCGGAGGGGCAGGGTACAATGAGCAGTTCTTC
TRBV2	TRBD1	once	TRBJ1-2	CASRGLTGEYGYTF	TGTGCCAGCAGGGGCCTGACAGGGGAGTATGGCTACACCTTC
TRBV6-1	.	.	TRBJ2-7	CASSDEAGVEWEQYF	TGTGCCAGCAGTGACGAGGCAGGGGTAGAATGGGAGCAGTACTTC
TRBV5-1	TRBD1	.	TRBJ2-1	CASTRTGEGNEQFF	TGCGCCAGCACCCGGACAGGAGAGGGCAATGAGCAGTTCTTC
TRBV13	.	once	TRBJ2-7	CASSLGTGRDEQYF	TGTGCCAGCAGCTTAGGAACAGGCAGGGACGAGCAGTACTTC
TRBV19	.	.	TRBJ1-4	CASSRRGAEGVKLFF	TGTGCCAGTAGCCGCCGAGGCGCGGAGGGAGTAAAACTGTTTTTT
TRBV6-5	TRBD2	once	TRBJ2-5	CASSSTGGRVKTQYF	TGTGCCAGCAGTTCGACTGGCGGGAGGGTAAAGACCCAGTACTTC
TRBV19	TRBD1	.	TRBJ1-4	CATTQGQGGNEKLFF	TGTGCCACCACGCAGGGACAGGGAGGCAATGAAAAACTGTTTTTT
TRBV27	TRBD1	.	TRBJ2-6	CASSFGDSSGANVLTF	TGTGCCAGCAGTTTCGGGGACAGCTCTGGGGCCAACGTCCTGACTTTC
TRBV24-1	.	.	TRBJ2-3	CATSDQTPRGTQYF	TGTGCCACCAGTGACCAAACCCCACGGGGGACGCAGTATTTT
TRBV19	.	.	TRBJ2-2	CASSIDPPGLAYTGELFF	TGTGCCAGTAGTATAGATCCCCCGGGGCTAGCGTACACCGGGGAGCTGTTTTTT
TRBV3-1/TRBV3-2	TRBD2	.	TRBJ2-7	CASSQAGEHEQYF	TGTGCCAGCAGCCAGGCGGGGGAGCACGAGCAGTACTTC
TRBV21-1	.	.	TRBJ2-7	CASNRGWEQGTLSYEQYF	TGTGCCAGCAACAGAGGGTGGGAACAGGGGACACTCTCCTACGAGCAGTACTTC
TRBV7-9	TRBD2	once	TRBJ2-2	CASSLEAGGNTGELFF	TGTGCCAGCAGCTTAGAAGCGGGAGGAAACACCGGGGAGCTGTTTTTT
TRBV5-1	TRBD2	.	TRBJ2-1	CASSLGGRETLF	TGCGCCAGCAGCTTGGGAGGGCGGGAGACCCTCTTC
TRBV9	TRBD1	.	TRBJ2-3	CASSGGQVSTDTQYF	TGTGCCAGCAGCGGGGGACAGGTTAGCACAGATACGCAGTATTTT
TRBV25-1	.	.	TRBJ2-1	CATDNEQFF	TGTGCCACCGACAATGAGCAGTTCTTC
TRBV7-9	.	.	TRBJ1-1	CASSLRSTGEAFF	TGTGCCAGCAGCTTAAGATCGACAGGTGAAGCTTTCTTT
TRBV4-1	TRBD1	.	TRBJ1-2	CASSQASGQTHTYNYGYTF	TGCGCCAGCAGCCAGGCGTCGGGACAGACCCACACATACAACTATGGCTACACCTTC
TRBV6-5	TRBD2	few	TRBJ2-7	CASTFGLAGGLQYF	TGTGCCAGCACGTTTGGACTAGCGGGAGGCTTGCAGTACTTC
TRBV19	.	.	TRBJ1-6	CASGPVYNSPLHF	TGTGCCAGTGGCCCCGTCTATAATTCACCCCTCCACTTT
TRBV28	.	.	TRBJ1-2	CASSPNTYGYTF	TGTGCCAGCAGTCCTAATACCTATGGCTACACCTTC
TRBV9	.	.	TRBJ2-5	CASSVNDGGETQYF	TGTGCCAGCAGCGTAAACGATGGAGGAGAGACCCAGTACTTC
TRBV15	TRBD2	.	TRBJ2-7	CATSRSTSGKNEQYF	TGTGCCACCAGCAGGTCGACTAGCGGGAAGAACGAGCAGTACTTC
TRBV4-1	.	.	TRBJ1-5	CASSQDTGLSNQPQHF	TGCGCCAGCAGCCAAGATACGGGGTTGAGCAATCAGCCCCAGCATTTT
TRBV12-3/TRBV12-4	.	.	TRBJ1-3	CASTPPGDTIYF	TGTGCCAGCACCCCCCCGGGGGACACCATATATTTT
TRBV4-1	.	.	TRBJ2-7	CASSQSRGGSYEQYF	TGCGCCAGCAGCCAATCTAGGGGGGGCTCCTACGAGCAGTACTTC
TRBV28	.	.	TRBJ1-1	CASGLVRIDTEAFF	TGTGCCAGCGGGTTGGTGCGGATCGACACTGAAGCTTTCTTT
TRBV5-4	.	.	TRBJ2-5	CASSADSSETQYF	TGTGCCAGCAGCGCGGACAGCTCAGAGACCCAGTACTTC
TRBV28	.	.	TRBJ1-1	CASSFATLRNTEAFF	TGTGCCAGCAGTTTTGCGACATTGAGGAACACTGAAGCTTTCTTT
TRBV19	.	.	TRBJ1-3	CASSNQGKGNTIYF	TGTGCCAGTAGCAACCAGGGGAAAGGAAACACCATATATTTT
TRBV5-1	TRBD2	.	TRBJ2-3	CATRLGGASTDTQYF	TGCGCCACTCGACTCGGGGGGGCGAGCACAGATACGCAGTATTTT
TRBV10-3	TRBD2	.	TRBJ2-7	CAISEPSGGTYEQYF	TGTGCCATCAGTGAGCCTAGCGGGGGGACCTACGAGCAGTACTTC
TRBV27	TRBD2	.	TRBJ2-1	CASDRFWTSGIRPQEGNEQFF	TGTGCCAGCGACCGTTTTTGGACTAGCGGGATTAGACCCCAAGAGGGCAATGAGCAGTTCTTC
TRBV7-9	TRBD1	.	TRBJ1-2	CASSLAIDRGRGGYTF	TGTGCCAGCAGCTTAGCGATCGACAGGGGTAGGGGTGGCTACACCTTC
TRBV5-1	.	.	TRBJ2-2	CASSLPGANTGELFF	TGCGCCAGCAGTCTCCCAGGGGCGAACACCGGGGAGCTGTTTTTT
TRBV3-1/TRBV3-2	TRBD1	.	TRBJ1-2	CASSNTGTGGGYTF	TGTGCCAGCAGCAATACCGGGACAGGAGGTGGCTACACCTTC
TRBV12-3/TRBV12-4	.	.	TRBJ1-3	CASTRDSGNTIYF	TGTGCCAGCACCAGGGACTCTGGAAACACCATATATTTT
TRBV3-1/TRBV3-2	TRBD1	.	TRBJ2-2	CASSQVRTGNAGELFF	TGTGCCAGCAGCCAAGTGCGGACAGGGAATGCCGGGGAGCTGTTTTTT
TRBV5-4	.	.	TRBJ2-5	CASSLAGRETQYF	TGTGCCAGCAGCTTGGCCGGTCGGGAGACCCAGTACTTC
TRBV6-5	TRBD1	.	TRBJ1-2	CASRPGDRGYGYTF	TGTGCCAGCAGACCGGGGGACAGGGGCTATGGCTACACCTTC
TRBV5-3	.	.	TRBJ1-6	CARSSLDSYIASPLHF	TGTGCCAGAAGCTCATTGGACAGCTATATTGCCTCACCCCTCCACTTT
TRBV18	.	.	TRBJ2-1	CASSLSRDEQFF	TGTGCCAGCTCATTATCGCGGGATGAGCAGTTCTTC
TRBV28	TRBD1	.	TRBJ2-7	CASRLTGGYEQYF	TGTGCCAGCAGATTGACAGGGGGCTACGAGCAGTACTTC
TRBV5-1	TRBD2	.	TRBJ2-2	CASSSSGREGTGELFF	TGCGCCAGCAGCTCGAGCGGGAGAGAGGGTACCGGGGAGCTGTTTTTT
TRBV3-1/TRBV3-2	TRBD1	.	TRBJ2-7	CASSQVAGTGGINF	TGTGCCAGCAGCCAAGTCGCCGGGACAGGGGGCATCAACTTC
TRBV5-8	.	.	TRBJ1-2	CASSSRSGGRDGYTF	TGTGCCAGCAGCTCCCGGTCCGGGGGTAGGGATGGCTACACCTTC
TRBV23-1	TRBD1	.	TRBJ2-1	CASSHSYWTGHNEQFF	TGCGCCAGCAGTCATAGCTACTGGACAGGACACAATGAGCAGTTCTTC
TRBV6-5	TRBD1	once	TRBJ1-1	CASSTQGVRDTEAFF	TGTGCCAGCAGTACACAGGGGGTTCGGGACACTGAAGCTTTCTTT
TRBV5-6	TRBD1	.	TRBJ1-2	CASSSRTGTGVDYGYTF	TGTGCCAGCAGCTCCCGGACCGGTACAGGGGTCGACTATGGCTACACCTTC
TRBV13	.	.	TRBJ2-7	CASSLTSGNEQYF	TGTGCCAGCAGCTTAACCTCAGGGAACGAGCAGTACTTC